These T cell receptor beta chains were read from a single sample in a study of blood T cell repertoires in COVID-19. Here immunoSEQ multiplex PCR was the method, and the copy in TCRdb shows in-frame clones only, minus some. This sample has approximately 140,000 clones, with approximately 84% found just once. Sequencing was done on a sample of PBMCs or T cells enriched from blood (not recorded which). The receptors stem from a woman in her forties or fifties with acute COVID-19. The CDR3 runs from the conserved cysteine through the conserved F or W.

J gene,V gene,CDR3 protein
TRBJ1-5,TRBV6-2/TRBV6-3,CASSYPGLSNQPQHF
TRBJ1-1,TRBV7-3,CASSQTTGTEAFF
TRBJ1-4,TRBV28,CASSSQGAGDEKLFF
TRBJ2-5,TRBV20-1,CSASRREGLEETQYF
TRBJ2-1,TRBV5-1,CASSPRGGNNEQFF
TRBJ1-2,TRBV9,CASSGVNHLTANYGYTF
TRBJ2-3,TRBV29-1,CSAAWTGSKPDTQYF
TRBJ1-2,TRBV30,CAWSHKDRGLYGYTF
TRBJ2-7,TRBV15,CATSRDEISSTSYEQYF
TRBJ2-7,TRBV10-3,CAISELGGSLSYEQYF
TRBJ1-1,TRBV5-1,CASSPRTGGTEAFF
TRBJ2-4,TRBV2,CASSDILSDIQYF
TRBJ2-1,TRBV7-3,CASSPSGLAGVGNEQFF
TRBJ2-1,TRBV11-2,CASSLDNYNEQFF
TRBJ1-4,TRBV30,CAWNRVDEKLFF
TRBJ2-3,TRBV11-2,CASSLEGLTDTQYF
TRBJ2-5,TRBV5-1,CASSRGLAGYQETQYF
TRBJ2-7,TRBV6-5,CASRTGDSYEQYF
TRBJ1-4,TRBV9,CASSVAGGEKLFF
TRBJ2-7,TRBV7-2,CASSPQGGPGEQYF
TRBJ2-7,TRBV9,CASSVGEGAGYEQYF
TRBJ1-2,TRBV7-6,CASSSGLDFYGYTF
TRBJ2-7,TRBV11-2,CASSRDLASYEQYF
TRBJ1-1,TRBV12-3/TRBV12-4,CASSLQVDTEAFF
TRBJ1-1,TRBV5-5,CASSLLTGGDTEAFF
TRBJ2-3,TRBV7-9,CASSLELAGTDTQYF
TRBJ1-2,TRBV20-1,CSASQEGLSYGYTF
TRBJ2-5,TRBV7-7,CASTPGLAGVETQYF
TRBJ2-5,TRBV6-5,CASSLMAGVRETQYF
TRBJ2-1,TRBV21-1,CATLQKGTSGRVGYYNEQFF
TRBJ2-3,TRBV2,CAGLAGTQYF
TRBJ1-3,TRBV6-1,CASSARTGPSGNTIYF
TRBJ2-5,TRBV28,CASTPTNRGRETQYF
TRBJ1-1,TRBV7-3,CASSLAGHTEAFF
TRBJ1-2,TRBV27,CASSRDRAINYGYTF
TRBJ1-2,TRBV28,CASSHNRGNGYTF
TRBJ1-2,TRBV25-1,CASSEPGQEGGNYGYTF
TRBJ2-5,TRBV24-1,CAIGRTSGSDETQYF
TRBJ1-6,TRBV5-1,CASSPEGGSSPLHF
TRBJ2-2,TRBV5-1,CASNQRGNTGELFF
TRBJ2-3,TRBV9,CASSGNQRGPSSDTQYF
TRBJ2-1,TRBV12-5,CASGLVPGTGEYNEQFF
TRBJ1-5,TRBV5-1,CASSLGVPNQPQHF
TRBJ2-1,TRBV7-9,CASSLDRLGNEQFF
TRBJ1-2,TRBV5-8,CASSRGQQVNYGYTF
TRBJ1-3,TRBV30,CAWSRDRGSGNTIYF
TRBJ2-3,TRBV5-5,CASSLFGASTDTQYF
TRBJ2-7,TRBV12-5,CASAPTGGYEQYF
TRBJ2-1,TRBV3-1/TRBV3-2,CASSQERQGSNEQFF
TRBJ2-1,TRBV20-1,CSARGSELQFF
TRBJ1-2,TRBV5-8,CASSLPGMWYGYTF
TRBJ1-5,TRBV4-1,CASSQETGMDQPQHF
TRBJ2-3,TRBV2,CASREGLAGTDTQYF
TRBJ2-7,TRBV6-1,CASSEHNRGPYEQYF
TRBJ2-7,TRBV27,CASSLGDTAYEQYF
TRBJ2-1,TRBV24-1,CATEGGSSDEQFF
TRBJ1-2,TRBV28,CASSLTGGYTF
TRBJ2-7,TRBV5-1,CASRVGSGGAYEQYF